This T cell receptor (beta chain) appears in the sequencing data of a study of blood T cells in healthy people across ages. Findings of the study overall: Fewer expanded clones and more diversity marked long-lived versus aged donors. Not knowing donor CMV status may have confounded expanded clonotype changes.

No fewer than 6.5 million PBMCs went into each sample. Next came a second PCR, run for roughly 7 to 12 cycles, which used a sample-barcoded 5' primer along with a J-beta primer mix. Sequencing recovered at least 2.5 million CDR3-containing paired-end reads from each sample. TCRdb re-called the 5' RACE reads with MiXCR, one entry per CDR3 protein. The sample shows some 900,000 distinct CDR3 sequences, around 26% of them seen only once. Of note for this clonotype: What it binds is not known.

The V and J ends lost 5 bases and 8 bases respectively, with 18 bases between them. Germline V gives CDR1 SGHVS, CDR2 FQNEAQ. The CDR3 loop spans 14 amino acids. The rearrangement links TRBV7-8 to TRBJ1-2, with D tentatively TRBD1 (5 bases). Sequencing was carried out using blood. The receptor's source is a woman aged 80 or over in good health. CDR3 nucleotides: TGTGCCAGCAGCACCTACCGGGACGCAAGGGGCTACACCTTC. It translates to CASSTYRDARGYTF.